This T cell receptor (beta chain) was observed in a study of Graves' ophthalmopathy and Graves' hyperthyroidism. This clonotype was counted between two and nine times. Its antigen remains unidentified. RNA transcripts were the template, and TCR beta CDR3 regions were amplified from them. Investigators did first-round RT-PCR with HTBI primers, then second-round multiplex PCR. Each CDR3 protein gets one entry after TCRdb re-called the multiplex PCR reads with MiXCR. Here the sample spans 200,000 to 300,000 distinct CDR3 sequences, approximately 42% being singletons. Per germline, CDR1 LNHDA and CDR2 SQIVND (reference sequence). This CDR3 has 13 amino acids. Trimming took 6 bases from V and 3 from J, leaving 11 bases between them. Regarding the study as a whole: Most thyroid-expanded clonotypes exceeding 0.001 frequency were also found in blood.

This TCR derives from an adult man with Graves' ophthalmopathy. Sequenced: peripheral blood. The V call is TRBV19, the J call TRBJ1-1; D is unresolved. The CDR3 bases are TGTGCCAGTAGCTCCACGGACGACACTGAAGCTTTCTTT. This translates into CASSSTDDTEAFF. Full variable domain (rest looked up from reference TRBV19 and TRBJ1-1): DGGITQSPKYLFRKEGQNVTLSCEQNLNHDAMYWYRQDPGQGLRLIYYSQIVNDFQKGDIAEGYSVSREKKESFPLTVTSAQKNPTAFYLCASSSTDDTEAFFGQGTRLTVV.